A single sample is the source of the 5 T cell receptor beta chains below, sequenced in a study of a mutant IDH1 vaccine in newly diagnosed glioma. Their specific antigens are unknown. Specified time point: week 11, during vaccination. Vaccinated patients received 300 ug of mutant IDH1 20-mer peptide per dose, with topical imiquimod. Data came from immunoSEQ multiplex PCR; TCRdb stores just in-frame clones and leaves some out. The table lists 35,000 or so clones, roughly 80% of them singletons. The material sequenced was peripheral blood mononuclear cells (PBMCs), taken from a glioma patient whose treatment included an IDH1 peptide vaccine. The source of these receptors is a woman aged 25 to 39 with glioma. Some clones in this sample may be carry-over from other donors' samples.

A word on this clone: One end of the junction does not line up with germline, which may come from a read error. The chain recombines TRBV6-5 with TRBJ1-5; D is uncertain. Per germline, CDR1 MNHEY and CDR2 SVGAGI. This CDR3 is built from 15 residues. The DNA for the CDR3 is TGTGCCAGCAGTAACTCCCACGGTGGGAATCAGCCCCAGCATTTT. Translating it yields CASSNSHGGNQPQHF.

The rearrangement joins TRBV11-3 to TRBJ2-2, with 7 positions matching TRBD2. There are 16 residues in the CDR3. The germline gives CDR1 SGHNT, CDR2 YENEEA. The V and J ends lost 1 base and 3 bases, in that order; junction bases with no gene match: 5. Here the CDR3 reads CASSLVPSGHTGELFF. DNA for the CDR3: TGTGCCAGCAGCTTAGTTCCTAGCGGTCACACCGGGGAGCTGTTTTTT.

The CDR3 region has the DNA TGCGCCAGCAGCTTCGGGGGCCGATCTAGCACAGATACGCAGTATTTT. Translated, it gives CASSFGGRSSTDTQYF. The rearrangement links TRBV5-1 to TRBJ2-3, with D possibly being TRBD1 or TRBD2 (6 bases each). Trimming took 2 bases from V and 0 from J, leaving 13 bases between them. CDR1 is SGHRS, CDR2 YFSETQ, per germline. The CDR3 runs to 16 residues.

This chain joins TRBV5-8 and TRBJ2-7; the D is unclear. V shed 5 bases and J shed 5 bases, with 5 bases lying between them. Per germline, CDR1 SGHTS and CDR2 YDEGEE. CDR3 length: 10 residues. The CDR3 nucleotides read TGTGCCAGCAGGCTCCACGAGCAGTACTTC. As protein: CASRLHEQYF.

The CDR3 loop reads CASTGQGFSYEQYF. The CDR3 DNA is TGTGCCTCGACCGGACAGGGCTTTTCCTACGAGCAGTACTTC. The V call is TRBV30, the J call TRBJ2-7; 8 bases are shared with TRBD1. With V trimmed by 7 bases and J by 1 base, 9 bases remained unmatched. This CDR3 is 14 amino acids long. Germline V gene data show CDR1 as GTSNPN and CDR2 as SVGIG (reference sequence).